Detailed here is one T cell receptor beta chain. The CDR3 runs to 13 residues. CDR1 and CDR2 (germline): SGHNT, YYREEE (reference sequence). Trimming took off 6 bases at V and 0 bases at J, with 10 bases between the two ends. The source of the sample is a study of blood T cell repertoires in COVID-19. Turning to the study itself: PBMCs, B-cell-depleted T cells, or T cells provided the cDNA or gDNA that made up the material.

In the original workflow: Nucleated cell number was recorded as an estimate derived from reference gene primer amplification. The table came from immunoSEQ multiplex PCR; TCRdb's copy has only in-frame clones and leaves some out. V and J calls and clone size come straight from that table; D and trimming were deduced from the DNA. The sample has 88,000 or so clones, 70% to 80% seen once. What was sequenced was peripheral blood. The chain recombines TRBV5-4 with TRBJ2-7, with D possibly TRBD1 on 6 matching bases. The sequence derives from a human donor in a cohort sampled during active COVID-19. This chain's CDR3 is CASKDRSSYEQYF. The CDR3 nucleotides read TGTGCCAGCAAAGACAGGTCCTCCTACGAGCAGTACTTC.